A selection of T cell receptor beta chains follows, all from one sample in a study of T cell responses to AZD1222 COVID-19 vaccine. Profiling relied on immunoSEQ multiplex PCR, and the TCRdb table lists in-frame clones only, not all of them. The profile shows about 120,000 clones, approximately 87% of them singletons. The sequences come from peripheral blood, collected on day 0 of AZD1222 vaccination. Every receptor here comes from an adult in good health. The CDR3 runs from the conserved cysteine through the conserved F or W. A D gene is named only where the DNA matches it firmly. Only part of the rows carry a size: once, few, many, or a class if the clone is expanded.

d_call | clone_size | j_call | v_call | cdr3_nt | cdr3_aa
TRBD1 | . | TRBJ1-2 | TRBV19 | TGTGCCAGTACCATCTACGGACAGGGGTATGGCTACACCTTC | CASTIYGQGYGYTF
. | . | TRBJ2-1 | TRBV2 | TGTGCCAGCAGTGAATTAACAGGGCGGGGCAATGAGCAGTTCTTC | CASSELTGRGNEQFF
. | . | TRBJ1-5 | TRBV13 | TGTGCCAGCAGCCATGGGGGCTCTAGCAATCAGCCCCAGCATTTT | CASSHGGSSNQPQHF
. | . | TRBJ1-2 | TRBV18 | TGTGCCAGCTCATCTACAGAAAGGACAGCTAACTATGGCTACACCTTC | CASSSTERTANYGYTF
TRBD1 | . | TRBJ1-5 | TRBV27 | TGTGCCAGCAGTTTACAGGGGGTCGGTCGTCAGCCCCAGCATTTT | CASSLQGVGRQPQHF
. | . | TRBJ2-2 | TRBV5-4 | TGTGCCAGCCACTCCGGGACCCGTCTCACCGGGGAGCTGTTTTTT | CASHSGTRLTGELFF
. | . | TRBJ2-3 | TRBV19 | TGTGCCAGTAGTGTTCGACAGAACACAGATACGCAGTATTTT | CASSVRQNTDTQYF
. | . | TRBJ1-5 | TRBV10-3 | TGTGCCATCAAAGACGGTAGGGATCAGCCCCAGCATTTT | CAIKDGRDQPQHF
. | . | TRBJ1-2 | TRBV19 | TGTGCCAGCCGAGCTGGACAGTCAAGATATGGCTACACCTTC | CASRAGQSRYGYTF
. | . | TRBJ1-6 | TRBV2 | TGTGCCAGCAGTCCACCCGGGGCGAGCTCCTATAATTCACCCCTCCACTTT | CASSPPGASSYNSPLHF
TRBD2 | . | TRBJ2-5 | TRBV18 | TGTGCCAGCTCACCCCTAGCGGGGGGTCGAGAGACCCAGTACTTC | CASSPLAGGRETQYF
TRBD1 | . | TRBJ1-1 | TRBV18 | TGTGCCAGCTCACCACAGGGGGCGTTGGCAATGAACACTGAAGCTTTCTTT | CASSPQGALAMNTEAFF
TRBD1 | . | TRBJ1-1 | TRBV12-5 | TGTGCTAGTGGTTCACAGGGGGCGCGAACTGAAGCTTTCTTT | CASGSQGARTEAFF
. | . | TRBJ1-6 | TRBV11-2 | TGTGCCAGCAGCCCAGGGAGTGCGAGGTCCTATAATTCACCCCTCCACTTT | CASSPGSARSYNSPLHF
. | . | TRBJ1-6 | TRBV4-1 | TGCGCCAGCAGCCAAGAAGGTTACCAGTACCTCCACTTT | CASSQEGYQYLHF
. | . | TRBJ1-4 | TRBV19 | TGTGCCAGTAGCACTTCGGGACGAGCGGTTCCTAATGAAAAACTGTTTTTT | CASSTSGRAVPNEKLFF
. | . | TRBJ1-3 | TRBV5-1 | TGCGCCAGCAGCTGGAGCGGCTGGGGGGCAGTCGGAAACACCATATATTTT | CASSWSGWGAVGNTIYF
. | . | TRBJ2-2 | TRBV6-6 | TGTGCCAGCAGTAGACTAGGAGGCGGGGAGCTGTTTTTT | CASSRLGGGELFF
. | . | TRBJ1-1 | TRBV9 | TGTGCCAGCAGCCCTTATTGGGACAACACTGAAGCTTTCTTT | CASSPYWDNTEAFF
TRBD1 | . | TRBJ2-7 | TRBV5-1 | TGCGCCAGCAGTTGGGACAGGGGTAACGAGCAGTACTTC | CASSWDRGNEQYF
. | . | TRBJ1-4 | TRBV5-1 | TGCGCCAGCAGCCTGCCAGACGCAACTAATGAAAAACTGTTTTTT | CASSLPDATNEKLFF
. | . | TRBJ2-2 | TRBV5-1 | TGCGCCAGCAGCTTGGTGGCCGGGGAGCTGTTTTTT | CASSLVAGELFF
. | few | TRBJ1-2 | TRBV20-1 | TGCAGCCCTAGTACGGCAGCCTATGGCTACACCTTC | CSPSTAAYGYTF
. | . | TRBJ1-2 | TRBV24-1 | TGTGCCACCAGCGCGGGGCAGTTCTATGGCTACACCTTC | CATSAGQFYGYTF
. | . | TRBJ1-5 | TRBV4-2 | TGTGCCAGCAGCCCCACCGACGATCAGCCCCAGCATTTT | CASSPTDDQPQHF
. | . | TRBJ1-4 | TRBV3-1/TRBV3-2 | TGTGCCAGCAGCCCCCGGGGGGAAAAACTGTTTTTT | CASSPRGEKLFF
. | . | TRBJ2-7 | TRBV12-3/TRBV12-4 | TGTGCCAGCACCTGGACGTCTTCCTACGAGCAGTACTTC | CASTWTSSYEQYF
TRBD1 | . | TRBJ1-2 | TRBV15 | TGTGCCACCAGCAGGGGACAGGGGTTTGGCTACACCTTC | CATSRGQGFGYTF
. | . | TRBJ2-2 | TRBV9 | TGTGCCAGCAGCGTAGAAGGGACCGTGAACACCGGGGAGCTGTTTTTT | CASSVEGTVNTGELFF
. | . | TRBJ1-1 | TRBV4-3 | TGCGCCAGCAGCCCCAAAACGGGGGTAACGAACACTGAAGCTTTCTTT | CASSPKTGVTNTEAFF
TRBD1 | . | TRBJ1-2 | TRBV6-5 | TGTGCCAGCAGTCCGGGACAGGGGCTTTCCTATGGCTACACCTTC | CASSPGQGLSYGYTF
. | . | TRBJ1-5 | TRBV5-1 | TGCGCCACCAATCCCCGTGCAGGGACCGATAGCAATCAGCCCCAGCATTTT | CATNPRAGTDSNQPQHF
TRBD1 | . | TRBJ2-5 | TRBV19 | TGTGCCAGCTTGCCGGGACAGGGGAAAGGAGAGACCCAGTACTTC | CASLPGQGKGETQYF
TRBD2 | . | TRBJ2-7 | TRBV2 | TGTGCCAGCAGCGCCGAAAGACTAGCTTACGAGCAGTACTTC | CASSAERLAYEQYF
. | . | TRBJ1-6 | TRBV6-2/TRBV6-3 | TGTGCCAGCAGTTACGACGGGAGGGGAGGTTCACCCCTCCACTTT | CASSYDGRGGSPLHF
. | few | TRBJ2-7 | TRBV6-1 | TGTGCCAGCAGTGAAAGGTGGGGCGAGCAGTACTTC | CASSERWGEQYF
. | . | TRBJ2-7 | TRBV10-3 | TGTGCCATCAGGCCGGACCCTACACCAGAGCAGTACTTC | CAIRPDPTPEQYF
. | . | TRBJ2-1 | TRBV3-1/TRBV3-2 | TGTGCCAGCAGCCACAGGGGCAATGAGCAGTTCTTC | CASSHRGNEQFF
TRBD2 | . | TRBJ2-1 | TRBV28 | TGTGCCAGCAGTTTATCCGGGAGGGGGCAGTTCTTC | CASSLSGRGQFF
. | . | TRBJ1-1 | TRBV30 | TGTGCCTGGGGTGTGTTGGGAGCTTTCTTT | CAWGVLGAFF
TRBD1 | few | TRBJ1-1 | TRBV6-5 | TGTGCCAGCAGTTTGGACAGGCCGGTGAACACTGAAGCTTTCTTT | CASSLDRPVNTEAFF
TRBD2 | medium-sized | TRBJ2-3 | TRBV6-4 | TGTGCCAGCAGCACTAGCGGGGGGGCCCCAGATACGCAGTATTTT | CASSTSGGAPDTQYF
. | . | TRBJ1-6 | TRBV4-3 | TGCGCCAGCAGCCAAGTGAGCTCCTATAATTCACCCCTCCACTTT | CASSQVSSYNSPLHF
. | . | TRBJ1-2 | TRBV12-3/TRBV12-4 | TGTGCCAGCAGGGGGGGCGACTATGGCTACACCTTC | CASRGGDYGYTF
. | . | TRBJ1-1 | TRBV5-1 | TGCGCCAGCAGCTGGGATGGGGTGGGGAACACTGAAGCTTTCTTT | CASSWDGVGNTEAFF
. | . | TRBJ1-1 | TRBV6-5 | TGTGCCAGCAGCAGGTTGCGAGACACTGAAGCTTTCTTT | CASSRLRDTEAFF
TRBD1 | . | TRBJ1-2 | TRBV2 | TGTGCCAGCAGCCGGGACAGCTATGGCTACACCTTC | CASSRDSYGYTF
. | . | TRBJ1-6 | TRBV5-5 | TGTGCCAGCAGCTTGCTTTATAATTCACCCCTCCACTTT | CASSLLYNSPLHF
. | . | TRBJ2-5 | TRBV5-1 | TGCGCCAGCAGACAACAGGGTGGGAGAGAAGAGACCCAGTACTTC | CASRQQGGREETQYF
. | . | TRBJ1-1 | TRBV9 | TGTGCCAGCAGCCCTCAGACAGGGAACACTGAAGCTTTCTTT | CASSPQTGNTEAFF
TRBD2 | . | TRBJ2-5 | TRBV9 | TGTGCCAGCAGCCCGCCAGCGGGGGGGCTTGAGACCCAGTACTTC | CASSPPAGGLETQYF
TRBD1 | . | TRBJ1-3 | TRBV19 | TGTGCCAGTAGTATAACGGGACAGATCTCTGGAAACACCATATATTTT | CASSITGQISGNTIYF
TRBD1 | . | TRBJ2-7 | TRBV5-6 | TGTGCCAGCAGCTCCCGGAGAGGGACAGAAGTCCCCTACGAGCAGTACTTC | CASSSRRGTEVPYEQYF